Following are 13 T cell receptor beta chains from one sample sequenced in a study of blood T cell repertoires in COVID-19. Profiled with immunoSEQ multiplex PCR; TCRdb holds only in-frame clones, not every one. This sample has some 160,000 clones, with over 75% found just once. The sequencing sample was made of PBMCs or T cells enriched from blood (not recorded which). The receptors were gathered from a woman aged 50 to 65 who had recovered from COVID-19.

This sequence joins TRBV19 and TRBJ1-1; D perhaps matches TRBD1 (5 bases). The germline V gene has CDR1 LNHDA and CDR2 SQIVND (reference sequence). The V end lost 5 bases, the J end lost 4 bases, and 11 bases lay between the germline ends. The CDR3 loop spans 13 amino acids. CDR3: CASSLTALTEAFF. DNA for the CDR3: TGTGCCAGTAGTTTGACAGCCCTCACTGAAGCTTTCTTT.

The chain combines TRBV13 with TRBJ2-5; 10 nucleotides align to TRBD2. This CDR3 is built from 16 residues. The V segment lost 3 bases and the J segment 5 bases; nucleotides outside the gene matches: 9. Germline V gene lookup returns CDR1 PRHDT and CDR2 FYEKMQ (reference sequence). CDR3 bases: TGTGCCAGCAGCTTCAGCCGGGGACTAGCGTCCGAGACCCAGTACTTC. It is translated as CASSFSRGLASETQYF.

This clone was seen only a few times. V usage is TRBV27 and J usage is TRBJ2-7, with D maybe TRBD1 (5 bases). Germline V gene sequence: CDR1 MNHEY, CDR2 SMNVEV (reference sequence). Between the trimmed V and J ends, which lost 5 bases and 4 bases, there was a span of 15 bases. The CDR3 length is 14 residues. DNA of the CDR3: TGTGCCAGCAGTCCAGGGCCCCAACATTACGAGCAGTACTTC. Residues: CASSPGPQHYEQYF.

J is TRBJ2-2 and V is TRBV25-1; D is perhaps TRBD2 (6 bases). CDR1 and CDR2 (germline): MGHDK, SYGVNS. Trimming shortened V by 5 bases and J by 7 bases, and 17 bases separated the two germline ends. The CDR3 has 15 residues. The CDR3 region has the DNA TGTGCCAGCAGTAGATCTGCGGGGAGTAACGGGGAGCTGTTTTTT. It specifies CASSRSAGSNGELFF.

The chain uses TRBV19 and TRBJ2-1; the D gene is possibly TRBD2 (5 bases). CDR1 is LNHDA and CDR2 is SQIVND in the germline V gene (reference sequence). Trimming stripped 4 bases from V and 4 bases from J, with 8 bases between. The CDR3 sequence is 13 residues long. The CDR3 DNA follows: TGTGCCAGTAGTACCGGACTTTACAATGAGCAGTTCTTC. It specifies CASSTGLYNEQFF.

This chain connects TRBV24-1 to TRBJ2-1; 8 bases fit TRBD1. V shed 5 bases and J 1 base; nucleotides not matched to a gene: 0. CDR1 is KGHDR, CDR2 SFDVKD, per germline. The CDR3 sequence is 14 residues long. This chain's CDR3 is CATSGQGSYNEQFF. The CDR3, as DNA: TGTGCCACCAGTGGACAGGGGTCCTACAATGAGCAGTTCTTC.

There are a few counts of this clone. The same CDR3 also results from other DNA sequences found in this sample. The chain uses TRBV14 and TRBJ1-2; no clear D gene. V was cut by 1 base and J by 4 bases, with 4 bases left in between. Germline-derived CDR1 and CDR2 are SGHDN and FVKESK. This CDR3 has 12 amino acids. In nucleotides, the CDR3 is TGTGCCAGCAGCCAAGCTCTCTATGGCTACACCTTC. Translated: CASSQALYGYTF.

For the CDR3, the DNA is TGTGCCAGCAGCTTCCCGGGGGACAGGGGTCTCGAGCAGTACTTC. It yields the protein CASSFPGDRGLEQYF. The V call is TRBV5-4, the J call TRBJ2-7, with 10 positions matching TRBD1. Germline V lookup: CDR1 SGHNT, CDR2 YYREEE (reference sequence). J lost 6 bases, V lost 2 bases, and 8 bases had no gene match. CDR3 size: 15 residues.

The DNA for the CDR3 is TGTGCCAGCAGTTTCGCAGGGTCTAGGTCACCCCTCCACTTT. This gives the protein CASSFAGSRSPLHF. V is TRBV27 and J is TRBJ1-6, with D tentatively TRBD1 (5 bases). CDR1 and CDR2 (germline): MNHEY, SMNVEV (reference sequence). The CDR3 is 14 amino acids. V lost 3 bases and J lost 10, with 13 bases in between.

This clone has a single count. The chain uses TRBV6-6 and TRBJ1-4; possible D gene TRBD1, 5 bases. The ends were cut back, 6 bases at V and 0 bases at J, with 20 bases in the middle. The V gene's germline CDR1 is MNHNY and CDR2 SVGAGI (reference sequence). This CDR3 has 18 residues. The CDR3 sequence is CASRRSLWGTSTNEKLFF. Written as DNA, the CDR3 is TGTGCCAGCAGACGAAGTCTATGGGGGACTTCAACTAATGAAAAACTGTTTTTT.

The chain recombines TRBV10-3 with TRBJ2-7, with 9 bases aligning to TRBD2. The V segment lost 5 bases and the J segment 0 bases; nucleotides outside the gene matches: 14. The length of the CDR3 is 18 residues. The germline CDR1 and CDR2 sequences are ENHRY and SYGVKD. The CDR3 here is CAISTRGRAGGRSYEQYF. CDR3 nucleotide sequence: TGTGCCATCAGTACCCGAGGGAGAGCGGGGGGCCGCTCCTACGAGCAGTACTTC.

The gene calls are TRBV20-1 and TRBJ1-1; D gene uncertain. Germline CDR1 DFQATT, CDR2 SNEGSKA (reference sequence). The CDR3 length is 11 residues. Trimming removed 5 bases from V and 1 base from J, with 5 bases in between. The CDR3 here is CSASWNTEAFF. Written as DNA, the CDR3 is TGCAGTGCTTCCTGGAACACTGAAGCTTTCTTT.

This clone was observed a single time. The V gene is TRBV7-3, the J gene TRBJ2-1; 11 bases are shared with TRBD2. CDR3 length equals 15 residues. Trimming cost V 5 bases and J 3 bases; bases outside gene matches: 3. Germline V gene lookup returns CDR1 SGHTA and CDR2 FQGTGA. CDR3 in DNA: TGTGCCAGCAGCGTTACTAGCGGGGGCTACAATGAGCAGTTCTTC. Its protein product is CASSVTSGGYNEQFF.